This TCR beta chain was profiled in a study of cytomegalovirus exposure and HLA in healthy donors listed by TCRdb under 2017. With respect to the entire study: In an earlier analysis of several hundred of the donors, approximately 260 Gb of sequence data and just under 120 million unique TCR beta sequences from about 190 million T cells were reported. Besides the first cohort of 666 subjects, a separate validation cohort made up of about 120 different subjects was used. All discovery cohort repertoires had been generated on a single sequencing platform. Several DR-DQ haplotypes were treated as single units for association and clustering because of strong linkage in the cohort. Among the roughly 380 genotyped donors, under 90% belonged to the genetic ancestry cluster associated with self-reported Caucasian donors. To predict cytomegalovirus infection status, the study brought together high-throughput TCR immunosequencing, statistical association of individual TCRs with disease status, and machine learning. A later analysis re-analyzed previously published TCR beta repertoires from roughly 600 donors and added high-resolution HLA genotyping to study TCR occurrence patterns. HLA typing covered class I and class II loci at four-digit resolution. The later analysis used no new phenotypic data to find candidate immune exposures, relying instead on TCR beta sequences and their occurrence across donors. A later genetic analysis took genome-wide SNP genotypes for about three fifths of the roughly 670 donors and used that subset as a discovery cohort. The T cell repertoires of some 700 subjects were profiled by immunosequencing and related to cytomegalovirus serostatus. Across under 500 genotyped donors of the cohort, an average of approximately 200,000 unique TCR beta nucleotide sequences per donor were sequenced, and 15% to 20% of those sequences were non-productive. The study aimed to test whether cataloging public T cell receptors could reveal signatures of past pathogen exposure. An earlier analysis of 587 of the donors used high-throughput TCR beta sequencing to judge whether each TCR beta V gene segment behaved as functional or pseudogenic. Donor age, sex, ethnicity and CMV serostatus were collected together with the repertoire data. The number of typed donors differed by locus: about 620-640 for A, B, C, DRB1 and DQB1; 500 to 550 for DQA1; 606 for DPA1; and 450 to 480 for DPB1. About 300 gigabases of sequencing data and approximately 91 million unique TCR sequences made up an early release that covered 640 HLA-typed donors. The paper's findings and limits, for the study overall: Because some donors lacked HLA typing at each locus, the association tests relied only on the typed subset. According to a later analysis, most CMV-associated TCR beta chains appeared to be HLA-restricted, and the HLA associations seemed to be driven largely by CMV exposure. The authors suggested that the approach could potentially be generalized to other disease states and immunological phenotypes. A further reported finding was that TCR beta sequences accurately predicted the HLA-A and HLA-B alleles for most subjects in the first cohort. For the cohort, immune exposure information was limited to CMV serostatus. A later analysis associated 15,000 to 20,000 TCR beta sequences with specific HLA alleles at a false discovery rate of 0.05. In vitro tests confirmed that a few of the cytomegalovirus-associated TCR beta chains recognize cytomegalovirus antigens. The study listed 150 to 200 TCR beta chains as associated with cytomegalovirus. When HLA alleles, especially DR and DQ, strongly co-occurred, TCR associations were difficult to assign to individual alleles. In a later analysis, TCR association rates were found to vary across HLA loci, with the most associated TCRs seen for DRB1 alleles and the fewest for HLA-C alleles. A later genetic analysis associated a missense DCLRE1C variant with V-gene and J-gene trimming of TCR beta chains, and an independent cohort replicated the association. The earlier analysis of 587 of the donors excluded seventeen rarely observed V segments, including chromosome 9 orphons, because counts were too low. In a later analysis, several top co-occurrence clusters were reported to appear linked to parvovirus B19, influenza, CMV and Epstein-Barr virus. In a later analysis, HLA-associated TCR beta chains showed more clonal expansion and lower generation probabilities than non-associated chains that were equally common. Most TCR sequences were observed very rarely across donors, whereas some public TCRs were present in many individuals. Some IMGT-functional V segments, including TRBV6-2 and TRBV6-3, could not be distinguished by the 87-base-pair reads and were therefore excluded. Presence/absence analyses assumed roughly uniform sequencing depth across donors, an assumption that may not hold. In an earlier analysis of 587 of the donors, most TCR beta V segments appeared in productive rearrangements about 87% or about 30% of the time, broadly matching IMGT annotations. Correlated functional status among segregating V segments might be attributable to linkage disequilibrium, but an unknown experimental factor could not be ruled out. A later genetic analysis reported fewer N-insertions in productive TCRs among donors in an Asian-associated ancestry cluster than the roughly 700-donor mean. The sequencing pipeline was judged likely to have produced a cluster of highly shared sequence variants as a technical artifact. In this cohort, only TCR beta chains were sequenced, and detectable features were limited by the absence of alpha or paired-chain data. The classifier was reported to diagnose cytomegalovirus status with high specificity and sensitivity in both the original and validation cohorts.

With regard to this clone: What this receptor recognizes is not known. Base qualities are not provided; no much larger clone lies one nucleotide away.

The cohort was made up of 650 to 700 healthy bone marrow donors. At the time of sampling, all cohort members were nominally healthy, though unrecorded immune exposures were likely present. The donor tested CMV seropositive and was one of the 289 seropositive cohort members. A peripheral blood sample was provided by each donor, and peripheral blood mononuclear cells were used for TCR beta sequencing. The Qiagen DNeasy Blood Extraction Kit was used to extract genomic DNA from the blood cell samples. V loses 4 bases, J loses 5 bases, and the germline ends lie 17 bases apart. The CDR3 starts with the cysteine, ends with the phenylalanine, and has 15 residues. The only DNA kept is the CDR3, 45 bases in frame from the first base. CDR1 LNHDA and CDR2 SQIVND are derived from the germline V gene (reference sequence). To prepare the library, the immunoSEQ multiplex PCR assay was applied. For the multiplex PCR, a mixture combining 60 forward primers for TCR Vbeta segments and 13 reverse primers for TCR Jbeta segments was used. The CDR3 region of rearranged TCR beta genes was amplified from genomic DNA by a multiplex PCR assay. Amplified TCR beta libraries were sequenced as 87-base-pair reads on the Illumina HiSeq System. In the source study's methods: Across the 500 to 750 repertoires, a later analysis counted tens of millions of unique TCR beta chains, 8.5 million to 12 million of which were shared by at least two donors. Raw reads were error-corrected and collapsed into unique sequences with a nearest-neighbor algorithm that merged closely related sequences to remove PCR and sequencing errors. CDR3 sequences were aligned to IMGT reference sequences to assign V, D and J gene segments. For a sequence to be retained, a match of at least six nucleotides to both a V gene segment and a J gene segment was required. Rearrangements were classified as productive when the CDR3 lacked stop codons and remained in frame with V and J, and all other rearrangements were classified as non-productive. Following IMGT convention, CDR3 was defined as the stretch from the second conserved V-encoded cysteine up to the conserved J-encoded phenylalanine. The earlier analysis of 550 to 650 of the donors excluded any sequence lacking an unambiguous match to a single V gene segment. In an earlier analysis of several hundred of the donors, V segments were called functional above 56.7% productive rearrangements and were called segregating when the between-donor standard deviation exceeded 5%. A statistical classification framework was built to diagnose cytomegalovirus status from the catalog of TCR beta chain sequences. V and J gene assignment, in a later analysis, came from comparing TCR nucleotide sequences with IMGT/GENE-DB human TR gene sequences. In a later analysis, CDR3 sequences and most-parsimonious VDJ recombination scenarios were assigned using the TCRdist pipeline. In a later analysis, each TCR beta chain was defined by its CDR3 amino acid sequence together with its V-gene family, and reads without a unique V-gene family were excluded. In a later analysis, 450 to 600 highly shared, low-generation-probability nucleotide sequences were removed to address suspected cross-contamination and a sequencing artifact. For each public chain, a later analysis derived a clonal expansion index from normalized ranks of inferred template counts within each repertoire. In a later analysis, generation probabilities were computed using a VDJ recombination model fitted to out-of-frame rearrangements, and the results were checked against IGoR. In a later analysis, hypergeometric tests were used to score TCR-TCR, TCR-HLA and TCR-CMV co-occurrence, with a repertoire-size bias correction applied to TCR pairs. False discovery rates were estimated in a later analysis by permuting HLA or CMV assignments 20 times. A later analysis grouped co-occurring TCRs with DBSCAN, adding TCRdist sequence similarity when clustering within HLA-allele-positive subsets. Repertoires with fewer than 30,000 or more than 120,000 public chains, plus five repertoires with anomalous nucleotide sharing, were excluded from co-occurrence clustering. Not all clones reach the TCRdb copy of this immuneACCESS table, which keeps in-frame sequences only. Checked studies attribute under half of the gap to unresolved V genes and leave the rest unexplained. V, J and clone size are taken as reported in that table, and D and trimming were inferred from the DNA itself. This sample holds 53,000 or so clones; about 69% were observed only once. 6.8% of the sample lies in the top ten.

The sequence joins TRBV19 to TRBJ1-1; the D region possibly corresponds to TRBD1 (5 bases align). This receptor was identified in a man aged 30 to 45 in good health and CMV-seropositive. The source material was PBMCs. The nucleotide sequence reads TGTGCCAGTAGTACTCCCCGGGGGGGAGGAACTGAAGCTTTCTTT. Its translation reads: CASSTPRGGGTEAFF. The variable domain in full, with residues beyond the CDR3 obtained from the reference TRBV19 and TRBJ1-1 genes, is DGGITQSPKYLFRKEGQNVTLSCEQNLNHDAMYWYRQDPGQGLRLIYYSQIVNDFQKGDIAEGYSVSREKKESFPLTVTSAQKNPTAFYLCASSTPRGGGTEAFFGQGTRLTVV.